Shown below are 13 T cell receptor beta chains from a single sample sequenced in a study of blood T cell repertoires in COVID-19. The table came from immunoSEQ multiplex PCR; TCRdb's copy has only in-frame clones and leaves some out. The data contain over 100,000 clones, 65% to 90% of them singletons. The material sequenced was peripheral blood. These receptors were collected from a man at least 80 years old with acute or convalescent COVID-19.

The chain links TRBV5-8 to TRBJ1-1; weak D call: TRBD1 (5 bases). V lost 2 bases to trimming and J lost 1 base, with 9 bases between them. The germline V gene has CDR1 SGHTS and CDR2 YDEGEE. The CDR3 has 14 amino acids. The CDR3 here is CASSFLGGNTEAFF. CDR3 bases: TGTGCCAGCAGCTTCCTGGGGGGGAACACTGAAGCTTTCTTT.

This clone was seen a handful of times. The chain combines TRBV27 with TRBJ1-2; 9 positions match TRBD1. V was clipped by 4 bases and J by 4 bases; unmatched bases: 1. The CDR3 runs to 13 residues. The germline V gene encodes CDR1 MNHEY and CDR2 SMNVEV (reference sequence). CDR3 sequence: CASSSTGGYGYTF. CDR3 nucleotides: TGTGCCAGCAGTTCGACAGGGGGCTATGGCTACACCTTC.

The rearrangement uses TRBV6-5 and TRBJ1-1; D gene ambiguous. The V gene's germline CDR1 is MNHEY and CDR2 SVGAGI. Deletions cut 0 bases from V and 3 bases from J, with 11 bases between. This CDR3 comprises 15 residues. CDR3 bases: TGTGCCAGCAGTTACTCGTACAGCCTCGACACTGAAGCTTTCTTT. Amino acid sequence: CASSYSYSLDTEAFF.

The chain joins TRBV5-4 to TRBJ1-2; 10 bases match TRBD1. Trimming cost V 5 bases and J 2 bases; bases outside gene matches: 12. Looked up from germline, CDR1 is SGHNT and CDR2 is YYREEE (reference sequence). This CDR3 spans 17 amino acids. CDR3 sequence (DNA): TGTGCCAGCAGTTTCCCTAATAGACAGGGGGCGAACTATGGCTACACCTTC. Translated, it gives CASSFPNRQGANYGYTF. The full variable domain, completed using reference TRBV5-4 and TRBJ1-2, is ETGVTQSPTHLIKTRGQQVTLRCSSQSGHNTVSWYQQALGQGPQFIFQYYREEENGRGNFPPRFSGLQFPNYSSELNVNALELDDSALYLCASSFPNRQGANYGYTFGSGTRLTVV.

The V gene is TRBV28, the J gene TRBJ2-1; TRBD1 might be the D (6 bases). V was shortened by 6 bases and J by 0 bases, with 9 bases between the two germline ends. The CDR3 is 14 residues long. Looked up from germline, CDR1 is MDHEN and CDR2 is SYDVKM. CDR3 protein: CASSRGSSYNEQFF. The CDR3 bases are TGTGCCAGCAGCAGGGGAAGCTCCTACAATGAGCAGTTCTTC.

The rearrangement links TRBV19 to TRBJ1-1; TRBD1 might be the D (5 bases). Trimming pared 3 bases from V and 1 base from J, leaving 18 bases between. The CDR3 spans 17 residues. Germline CDR1 LNHDA, CDR2 SQIVND (reference sequence). This CDR3 reads CASSMGGGALGNTEAFF. The CDR3 DNA reads TGTGCCAGTAGTATGGGAGGAGGGGCCCTAGGGAACACTGAAGCTTTCTTT.

The sample holds one count of this clone. This chain uses TRBV6-5 with TRBJ1-2, with D possibly matching TRBD1 (6 bases). The CDR3 has 16 residues. Looked up from germline, CDR1 is MNHEY and CDR2 is SVGAGI. Trimming took off 4 bases at V and 1 base at J, with 16 bases between the two ends. In nucleotides, the CDR3 is TGTGCCAGCAGTTCACAGGGTAACGTAGTTAACTATGGCTACACCTTC. Translating gives CASSSQGNVVNYGYTF.

The J gene is TRBJ2-5, the V gene TRBV4-1, with 7 positions matching TRBD2. Trimming at V came to 0 bases and at J to 4 bases, leaving 8 bases not matched to a gene. Germline-derived CDR1 and CDR2 are MGHRA and YSYEKL. This CDR3 spans 16 amino acids. In DNA form, the CDR3 reads TGCGCCAGCAGCCAAGATCCCGGCGGGGGAAGAGAGACCCAGTACTTC. The encoded protein is CASSQDPGGGRETQYF.

The V gene is TRBV2, the J gene TRBJ2-1; 13 positions match TRBD2. Looked up from germline, CDR1 is SNHLY and CDR2 is FYNNEI. The CDR3 runs to 16 residues. V dropped 6 bases and J dropped 8; count of bases not matched to a gene: 10. CDR3 bases: TGTGCCAGCAGAGCTAGACTAGCGGGGGGCCAAGATGAGCAGTTCTTC. Protein: CASRARLAGGQDEQFF.

The chain joins TRBV28 to TRBJ1-2, with 11 bases identical to TRBD1. Germline values: CDR1 MDHEN, CDR2 SYDVKM. The CDR3 is 15 amino acids. V lost 5 bases to trimming and J lost 8 bases; unmatched junction nucleotides: 10. The CDR3 loop is CASSQGQGATVGYTF. In DNA form, the CDR3 reads TGTGCCAGCAGTCAAGGACAGGGGGCAACCGTAGGCTACACCTTC.

This chain links TRBV19 with TRBJ1-2; D is perhaps TRBD1 (5 bases). Germline values: CDR1 LNHDA, CDR2 SQIVND (reference sequence). This CDR3 spans 13 amino acids. V shed 6 bases and J shed 4 bases, with 12 bases lying between them. The DNA of the CDR3 is TGTGCCAGTAGCCAGAAGGGGTCCTATGGCTACACCTTC. Its protein is CASSQKGSYGYTF.

The chain has TRBV6-5 and TRBJ1-2; D gene ambiguous. Germline V gene data show CDR1 as MNHEY and CDR2 as SVGAGI. Trimming pared 7 bases from V and 7 bases from J, leaving 13 bases between. The CDR3 is made up of 12 amino acids. This CDR3 is CASNVRGFGYTF. CDR3 sequence (DNA): TGTGCCAGCAATGTCCGAGGGTTTGGCTACACCTTC.

The gene calls are TRBV4-1 and TRBJ1-1, with 11 positions matching TRBD1. The ends lost 4 bases at V and 4 bases at J; junction bases unmatched: 14. Germline-derived CDR1 and CDR2 are MGHRA and YSYEKL. CDR3 size: 18 residues. The CDR3 DNA sequence: TGCGCCAGCAGCCTGAGAGGGGACAGGGGGACCGTAGCCACTGAAGCTTTCTTT. As protein: CASSLRGDRGTVATEAFF.